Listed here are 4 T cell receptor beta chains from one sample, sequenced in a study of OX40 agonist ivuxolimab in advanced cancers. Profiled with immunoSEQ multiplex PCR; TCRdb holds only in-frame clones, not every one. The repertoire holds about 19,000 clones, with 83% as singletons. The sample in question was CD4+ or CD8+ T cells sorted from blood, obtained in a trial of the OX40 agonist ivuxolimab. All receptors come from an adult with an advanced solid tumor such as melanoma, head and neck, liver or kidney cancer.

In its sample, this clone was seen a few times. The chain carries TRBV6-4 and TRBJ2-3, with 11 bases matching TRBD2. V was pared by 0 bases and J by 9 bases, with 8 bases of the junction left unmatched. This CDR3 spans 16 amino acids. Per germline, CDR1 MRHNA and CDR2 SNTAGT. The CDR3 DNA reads TGTGCCAGCAGTGACTCAGGGACTAGCGGCGTCAGGACGCAGTATTTT. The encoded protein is CASSDSGTSGVRTQYF.

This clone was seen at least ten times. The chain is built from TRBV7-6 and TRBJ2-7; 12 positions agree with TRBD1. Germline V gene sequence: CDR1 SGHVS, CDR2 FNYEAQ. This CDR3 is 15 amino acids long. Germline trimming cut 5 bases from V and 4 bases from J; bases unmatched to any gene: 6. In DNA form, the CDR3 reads TGTGCCAGCAGCGCTGGGACAGGGGGCAAATACGAGCAGTACTTC. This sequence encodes CASSAGTGGKYEQYF.

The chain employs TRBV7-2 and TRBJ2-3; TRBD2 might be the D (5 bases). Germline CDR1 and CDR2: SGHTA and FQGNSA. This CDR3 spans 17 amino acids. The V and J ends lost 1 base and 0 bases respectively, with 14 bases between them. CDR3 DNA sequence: TGTGCCAGCAGCTTAGATTCCACTAGTACAAGCACAGATACGCAGTATTTT. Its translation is CASSLDSTSTSTDTQYF.

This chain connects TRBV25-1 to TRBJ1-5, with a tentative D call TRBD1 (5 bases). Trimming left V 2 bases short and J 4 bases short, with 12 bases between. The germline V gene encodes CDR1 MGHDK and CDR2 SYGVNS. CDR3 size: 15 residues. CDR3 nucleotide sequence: TGTGCCAGCAGTGAAAGTTCAAGGGGTAATCAGCCCCAGCATTTT. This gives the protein CASSESSRGNQPQHF.